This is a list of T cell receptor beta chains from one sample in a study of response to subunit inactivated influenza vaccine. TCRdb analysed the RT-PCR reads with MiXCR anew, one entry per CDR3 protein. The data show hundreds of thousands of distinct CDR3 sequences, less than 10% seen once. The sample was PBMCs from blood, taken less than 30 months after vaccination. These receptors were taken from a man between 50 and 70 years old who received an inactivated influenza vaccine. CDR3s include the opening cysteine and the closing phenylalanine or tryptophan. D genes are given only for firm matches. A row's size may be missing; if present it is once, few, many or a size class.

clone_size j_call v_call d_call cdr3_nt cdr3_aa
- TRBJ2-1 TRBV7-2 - TGTGCCAGCAGCTGGGGGGGCCTAAACAATGAGCAGTTCTTC CASSWGGLNNEQFF
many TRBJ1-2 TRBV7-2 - TGTGCCAGCAGCTTAGGGACGGGATTTAACTATGGCTACACCTTC CASSLGTGFNYGYTF
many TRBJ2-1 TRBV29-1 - TGCAGCGTTGAAGATGGTCGAGTTTCGGTTGAGCAGTTCTTC CSVEDGRVSVEQFF
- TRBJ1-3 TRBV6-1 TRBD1 TGTGCTTACCGGGACAGCTCTGGAAACACCATATATTTT CAYRDSSGNTIYF
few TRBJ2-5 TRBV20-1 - TGCAGTGCCCCAGAGGTCTACGGAGGGGGTCAAGAGACCCAGTACTTC CSAPEVYGGGQETQYF
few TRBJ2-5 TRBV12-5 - TGTGCTAGTGGTTTGTCTGGGACACCGGAGACCCAGTACTTC CASGLSGTPETQYF
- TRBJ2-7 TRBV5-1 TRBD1 TGCGCCAGCAGCTTGGCCCGGGACAGGGTCTCTCCCTACGAGCAGTACTTC CASSLARDRVSPYEQYF
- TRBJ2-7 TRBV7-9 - TGTGCCAGCAGCACAAGGCCGGGCTACGAGCAGTACTTC CASSTRPGYEQYF
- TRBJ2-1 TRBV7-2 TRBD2 TGTGCCAGCAGCTTAGCCGCTAGCGGGGGCAATGAGCAGTTCTTC CASSLAASGGNEQFF
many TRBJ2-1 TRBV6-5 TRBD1 TGTGCCACCCGGGACAGCCACAATGAGCAGTTCTTC CATRDSHNEQFF
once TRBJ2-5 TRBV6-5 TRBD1 TGTGCCAGCAGATATACGGGACAGGGAGAGACCCAGTACTTC CASRYTGQGETQYF
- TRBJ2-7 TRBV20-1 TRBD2 TGCTGTGCTAGAGTCCCCGTAGGGGTCAGCGGGAGTAGGGAGCAGTACTTC CCARVPVGVSGSREQYF
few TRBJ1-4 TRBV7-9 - TGTGCCAGCAGCGGATCTGAAAAACTGTTTTTT CASSGSEKLFF
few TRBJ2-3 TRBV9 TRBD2 TGTGCCAGCAGCCTCCGGAGTGGCGGGAGGGCCACAGATACGCAGTATTTT CASSLRSGGRATDTQYF
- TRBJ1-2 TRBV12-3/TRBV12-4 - TGTGCCAGCAGTGCCCCAGGGGTTTCTGGCTACACCTTC CASSAPGVSGYTF
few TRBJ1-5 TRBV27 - TGTGCCGGGATCTTCACCAAGTTGGTGGAGAATCAGCCCCAGCATTTT CAGIFTKLVENQPQHF
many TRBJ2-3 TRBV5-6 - TGTGCCAGCAGCTTATTAACTGTCGGCACAGATACGCAGTATTTT CASSLLTVGTDTQYF
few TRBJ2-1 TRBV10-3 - TGTGCCATCAGTGACAGGGGCTCCTACAATGAGCAGTTCTTC CAISDRGSYNEQFF
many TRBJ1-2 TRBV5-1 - TGCGCCAGCAGCTTGGAACCCGGGAACTATGGCTACACCTTC CASSLEPGNYGYTF
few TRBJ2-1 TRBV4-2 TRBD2 TGTGCCAGCAGCCCCCGGAGGCTAGCGGGGGGGTCGACCTACAATGAGCAGTTCTTC CASSPRRLAGGSTYNEQFF
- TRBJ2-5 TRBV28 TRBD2 TGTGCCAGCAGTACCCATTCCGCACTAGCGGGAGAGACCCAGTACTTC CASSTHSALAGETQYF
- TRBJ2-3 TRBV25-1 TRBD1 TGTGCCAGCAGTGAACGACAGGGAAACACAGATACGCAGTATTTT CASSERQGNTDTQYF
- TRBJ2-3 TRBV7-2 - TGTGCCAGCAGCCGCGGGGCGACCCAGTATTTT CASSRGATQYF
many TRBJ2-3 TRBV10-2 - TGCGCCAGCAGTGAGTTCCAGGGCACAGATACGCAGTATTTT CASSEFQGTDTQYF
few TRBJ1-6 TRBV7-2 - TGTGCCAGCAGCTTATCTGGCGTAAAAGAATTTCCCCTCCACTTT CASSLSGVKEFPLHF
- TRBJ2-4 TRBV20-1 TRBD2 TGCAGTGCTAGAGATCCTAAGGGACTAATTCAAAACATTCAGTACTTC CSARDPKGLIQNIQYF
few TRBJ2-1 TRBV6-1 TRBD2 TGTGCCAGCAAAATCTCGGCTAGCGGGTACAATGAGCAGTTCTTC CASKISASGYNEQFF
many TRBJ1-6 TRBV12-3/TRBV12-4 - TGTGCCAGCAGCCACGGGACACACAATTCACCCCTCCACTTT CASSHGTHNSPLHF
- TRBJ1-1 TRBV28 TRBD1 TGTGCCAGCAGTTCGCCCACAGGGGGGTCCCGAGGGGCTTTCTTT CASSSPTGGSRGAFF
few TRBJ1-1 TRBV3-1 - TGTGCCAGCAGCCACCCGATCCCAGGGGTGGGCGCTGAAGCTTTCTTT CASSHPIPGVGAEAFF
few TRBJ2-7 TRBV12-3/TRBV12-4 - TGTGCCAGCAGTTTAATTTCAGGGAACTCCTCCTACGAGCAGTACTTC CASSLISGNSSYEQYF
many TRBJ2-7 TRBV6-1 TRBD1 TGTGCCAGCAATGAAGGGGGCAATGGTTACGAGCAGTACTTC CASNEGGNGYEQYF
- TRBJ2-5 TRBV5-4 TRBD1 TGTGCCAGCAGCACAAGGAATGGACAGGGCGAGACCCAGTACTTC CASSTRNGQGETQYF
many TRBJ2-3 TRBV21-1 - TGTGCCAGCAGACCCGGGACAGGGGGCGGCACAGATACGCAGTATTTT CASRPGTGGGTDTQYF
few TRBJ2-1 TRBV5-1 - TGCGCCAGCAGCTCCCGACAGAGCTCCTACAATGAGCAGTTCTTC CASSSRQSSYNEQFF
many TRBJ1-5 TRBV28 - TGTGCCAGCAGTTTTCTTTCGGTCGTCCAGCCCCAGCATTTT CASSFLSVVQPQHF
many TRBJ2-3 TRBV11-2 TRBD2 TGTGCCAGCAGCTTAGGAGGTAGCGGGGGGGTGAATACGCAGTATTTT CASSLGGSGGVNTQYF
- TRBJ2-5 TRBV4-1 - TGCGCCAGCAGCCAATTCGTGCAGGGACAAGAGACCCAGTACTTC CASSQFVQGQETQYF
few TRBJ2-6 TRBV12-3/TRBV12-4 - TGTGCCAGCAGTTTATTCGGCGAAGCTTTCTCTGGGGCCAACGTCCTGACTTTC CASSLFGEAFSGANVLTF
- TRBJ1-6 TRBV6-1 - TGTGCCAGCAGTGATGTCAGTATATATTCACCCCTCCACTTT CASSDVSIYSPLHF
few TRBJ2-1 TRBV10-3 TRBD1 TGTGCCATCAGCCACGGACAGGGCTACAATGAGCAGTTCTTC CAISHGQGYNEQFF